The sequence of this T cell receptor (beta chain) was determined in a study of blood T cells in healthy people across ages. The authors ran a second PCR of roughly 7 to 11 cycles using a sample-barcoded 5' primer and a J-beta primer mix. MiXCR, run by TCRdb on the 5' RACE reads, gives a single entry per CDR3 protein. The data hold about 280,000 distinct CDR3 sequences, with 25% to 30% observed a single time. This clonotype appeared many times. The CDR3 has 16 amino acids. Sequencing was carried out using blood. This chain uses TRBV21-1 with TRBJ2-4; the D call in the table, TRBD1, was not verified against the DNA. TRBV21-1 is an annotated pseudogene. The clonotype was recovered from a woman aged 70-85 years in good health. The CDR3, as DNA: TGTGCCAGCGCCTCCATCAGGGAAACAGCCAAAAACATTCAGTACTTC. It specifies CASASIRETAKNIQYF.